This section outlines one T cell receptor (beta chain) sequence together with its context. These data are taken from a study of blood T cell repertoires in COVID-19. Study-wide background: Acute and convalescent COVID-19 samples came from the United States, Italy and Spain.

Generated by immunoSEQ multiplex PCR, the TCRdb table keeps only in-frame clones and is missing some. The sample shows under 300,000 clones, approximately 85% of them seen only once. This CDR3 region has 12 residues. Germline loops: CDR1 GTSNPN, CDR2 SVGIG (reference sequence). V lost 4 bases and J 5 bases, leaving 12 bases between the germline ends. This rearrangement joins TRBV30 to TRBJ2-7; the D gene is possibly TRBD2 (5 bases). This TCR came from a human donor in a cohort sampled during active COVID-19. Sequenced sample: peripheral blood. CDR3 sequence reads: CAWKTGSDEQYF. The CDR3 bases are TGTGCCTGGAAGACGGGAAGTGACGAGCAGTACTTC. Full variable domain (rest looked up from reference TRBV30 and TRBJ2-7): SQTIHQWPATLVQPVGSPLSLECTVEGTSNPNLYWYRQAAGRGLQLLFYSVGIGQISSEVPQNLSASRPQDRQFILSSKKLLLSDSGFYLCAWKTGSDEQYFGPGTRLTVT.